Shown below are 24 T cell receptor beta chains from a single sample sequenced in a study of PD-1 blockade in classical Hodgkin lymphoma. The sample's time point: cycle 4 day 1 (C4D1), after less than 7 weeks of nivolumab. Relapse was seen in all patients after autologous stem cell transplantation, and brentuximab vedotin exposure was variable. The data were produced by immunoSEQ multiplex PCR, yet TCRdb's version contains in-frame clones alone and is incomplete. The data hold 40,000 to 55,000 clones, with roughly 73% observed a single time. Material: peripheral blood mononuclear cells (PBMCs), obtained before the fourth cycle of nivolumab. These receptor sequences come from a human donor with classical Hodgkin lymphoma.

About this clone itself: One end of the junction is discordant with germline, which a read error may explain. V usage is TRBV6-5 and J usage is TRBJ2-7; a weak D match, TRBD1 (6 bases). CDR3 length: 15 residues. Germline CDR1 reads MNHEY; CDR2 reads SVGAGI. Here the CDR3 reads CASSFTGLGTYGQYF. CDR3 DNA sequence: TGTGCCAGCAGTTTTACAGGGTTAGGCACCTACGGGCAGTACTTC.

The genes are TRBV5-1 and TRBJ2-7, with 8 bases matching TRBD1. Germline V gene lookup returns CDR1 SGHRS and CDR2 YFSETQ. The CDR3 runs to 15 residues. J lost 2 bases, V lost 4 bases, and 8 bases had no gene match. This CDR3 reads CASSRWTGTPYEQYF. CDR3 nucleotides: TGCGCCAGCAGCCGATGGACAGGGACTCCCTACGAGCAGTACTTC. The full variable domain, completed using reference TRBV5-1 and TRBJ2-7, is KAGVTQTPRYLIKTRGQQVTLSCSPISGHRSVSWYQQTPGQGLQFLFEYFSETQRNKGNFPGRFSGRQFSNSRSEMNVSTLELGDSALYLCASSRWTGTPYEQYFGPGTRLTVT.

The rearrangement links TRBV28 to TRBJ2-7, with a tentative D call TRBD1 (6 bases). With 5 bases removed from V and 1 base from J, the gap between germline ends came to 15 bases. Germline loops: CDR1 MDHEN, CDR2 SYDVKM. This CDR3 has 15 amino acids. The CDR3 nucleotides read TGTGCCAGCAGTCGAACAGGGATCGCTTCCTACGAGCAGTACTTC. Protein: CASSRTGIASYEQYF.

J is TRBJ1-1 and V is TRBV18; 8 positions agree with TRBD1. Germline CDR1 KGHSH, CDR2 LQKENI. V was pared by 6 bases and J by 3 bases, with 15 bases of the junction left unmatched. The CDR3 runs to 17 residues. CDR3 region: CASSFSMEQGGDTEAFF. The CDR3 DNA sequence: TGTGCCAGCTCCTTCTCCATGGAACAGGGGGGTGACACTGAAGCTTTCTTT.

The chain links TRBV7-9 to TRBJ2-5; 11 nucleotides match TRBD2. The germline V gene has CDR1 SEHNR and CDR2 FQNEAQ (reference sequence). V shed 8 bases and J 0 bases; nucleotides not matched to a gene: 8. CDR3 length equals 16 residues. Written as DNA, the CDR3 is TGTGCCAGCGTCTTACGGACTAGCGGGTACCAAGAGACCCAGTACTTC. Its protein is CASVLRTSGYQETQYF.

The CDR3 is CASSAGHTGYEQYF. DNA for the CDR3: TGTGCCAGCAGCGCGGGACACACAGGCTACGAGCAGTACTTC. The rearrangement uses TRBV7-7 and TRBJ2-7; D tentatively fits TRBD1 or TRBD2 (6 bases each). There are 14 residues in the CDR3. Per germline, CDR1 SSHAT and CDR2 FNYEAQ (reference sequence). V was cut by 5 bases and J by 3 bases, with 14 bases left in between.

This chain joins TRBV4-1 and TRBJ2-7; unclear D gene. CDR1 is MGHRA, CDR2 YSYEKL, per germline. V was cut by 0 bases and J by 6 bases, with 12 bases left in between. The CDR3 has 14 amino acids. CDR3 protein: CASSQDPTTSEQYF. The CDR3 DNA reads TGCGCCAGCAGCCAAGATCCGACCACATCCGAGCAGTACTTC.

This clone was picked up many times. Other DNA sequences of this sample code for an identical CDR3. The chain has TRBV5-1 and TRBJ1-2, with 7 bases identical to TRBD1. V lost 3 bases to trimming and J lost 2 bases; unmatched junction nucleotides: 4. There are 14 residues in the CDR3. Per germline, CDR1 SGHRS and CDR2 YFSETQ. This chain's CDR3 is CASSSGQPNYGYTF. Written as DNA, the CDR3 is TGCGCCAGCAGCTCGGGACAGCCCAACTATGGCTACACCTTC.

CDR3 coding DNA: TGTGCCAGCAGCTTAAGCCCGGGAGCCAAAAACATTCAGTACTTC. This translates into CASSLSPGAKNIQYF. The chain has TRBV7-9 and TRBJ2-4; D uncertain. The germline V gene encodes CDR1 SEHNR and CDR2 FQNEAQ (reference sequence). V was cut by 2 bases and J by 0 bases, with 8 bases left in between. The CDR3 totals 15 residues.

The J gene is TRBJ2-2, the V gene TRBV10-3, with 7 bases aligning to TRBD1. V lost 4 bases to trimming and J lost 0 bases; unmatched junction nucleotides: 2. The CDR3 covers 15 residues. Per germline, CDR1 ENHRY and CDR2 SYGVKD. CDR3 nucleotides: TGTGCCATCAGTGTAGGACAGGCGAACACCGGGGAGCTGTTTTTT. Translating gives CAISVGQANTGELFF.

This clone was seen a single time. The chain is built from TRBV20-1 and TRBJ1-1; D unresolved. CDR1 is DFQATT and CDR2 is SNEGSKA in the germline V gene (reference sequence). V shed 4 bases and J shed 6 bases, with 9 bases lying between them. There are 11 residues in the CDR3. CDR3 coding DNA: TGCAGTGCTAAAGTCTGGGCTGAAGCTTTCTTT. Translating gives CSAKVWAEAFF.

This chain uses TRBV7-2 with TRBJ1-2; D unclear. V was pared by 2 bases and J by 4 bases, with 11 bases between. From germline, CDR1 is SGHTA and CDR2 FQGNSA. The CDR3 runs 14 residues. CDR3 loop: CASSLNSEGYGYTF. As DNA, the CDR3 is TGTGCCAGCAGCTTAAATTCCGAGGGCTATGGCTACACCTTC.

This rearrangement joins TRBV25-1 to TRBJ1-1; TRBD1 agrees at 7 bases. Germline V CDR1 and CDR2: MGHDK, SYGVNS. V gave up 6 bases and J gave up 1 base; unmatched junction bases: 5. The CDR3 consists of 14 residues. The CDR3 spells CASSDDRANTEAFF. The CDR3 bases are TGTGCCAGCAGCGATGACAGGGCGAACACTGAAGCTTTCTTT.

The V and J genes are TRBV11-1 and TRBJ2-5, with TRBD2 identical over 15 bases. V lost 3 bases and J lost 4; bases outside the gene matches: 9. Per germline, CDR1 SGHAT and CDR2 FQDESV (reference sequence). The CDR3 length is 18 residues. The CDR3 sequence is CASSFGLAGGLFGETQYF. CDR3 bases: TGTGCCAGCAGCTTCGGACTAGCGGGGGGGCTGTTCGGAGAGACCCAGTACTTC.

This chain joins TRBV6-6 and TRBJ2-5; TRBD1 matches 7 bases. Per the germline V gene, CDR1 is MNHNY and CDR2 is SVGAGI (reference sequence). CDR3 length: 16 residues. V was clipped by 6 bases and J by 1 base; unmatched bases: 11. The DNA for the CDR3 is TGTGCCAGCAGGCGGTCAGGGGGTGATGCCCAAGAGACCCAGTACTTC. The encoded protein is CASRRSGGDAQETQYF.

This clone was seen only a few times. The J gene is TRBJ1-2, the V gene TRBV28, with 8 bases that match TRBD1. Trimming cost V 4 bases and J 8 bases; bases outside gene matches: 6. CDR1 and CDR2 (germline): MDHEN, SYDVKM. The CDR3 is 13 residues long. The CDR3 DNA sequence: TGTGCCAGCAGTTCAGGACAGGGAGAAGGCTACACCTTC. This sequence encodes CASSSGQGEGYTF.

This chain joins TRBV7-8 and TRBJ2-5, with D perhaps given as TRBD1 or TRBD2 (6 bases each). Germline loops: CDR1 SGHVS, CDR2 FQNEAQ. Trimming removed 3 bases at V and 5 bases at J, with 16 bases between. This CDR3 spans 15 amino acids. CDR3 DNA sequence: TGTGCCAGCAGCTTGGAAACGGGGGCGCGGGAGACCCAGTACTTC. This sequence encodes CASSLETGARETQYF.

The chain uses TRBV19 and TRBJ2-7, with TRBD1 matching over 11 bases. Germline V gives CDR1 LNHDA, CDR2 SQIVND (reference sequence). This CDR3 spans 16 amino acids. V shed 6 bases and J 2 bases; nucleotides not matched to a gene: 9. The CDR3 protein is CASSNFWGQGAYEQYF. The CDR3 bases are TGTGCCAGTAGCAATTTTTGGGGACAGGGGGCCTACGAGCAGTACTTC.

The chain uses TRBV19 and TRBJ2-5; 7 bases fit TRBD2. CDR1 is LNHDA, CDR2 SQIVND, per germline (reference sequence). With 5 bases clipped from V and 5 bases from J, the junction kept 8 bases outside the gene matches. The CDR3 covers 14 residues. CDR3 nucleotide sequence: TGTGCCAGTAGTTTGGGGGGTAGCGGGGAGACCCAGTACTTC. Amino acids: CASSLGGSGETQYF.

By sample fraction, this clone is medium-sized. The J gene is TRBJ2-5, the V gene TRBV19, with TRBD1 identical over 7 bases. The CDR3 has 15 residues. Germline V CDR1 and CDR2: LNHDA, SQIVND (reference sequence). V lost 6 bases and J lost 4; bases outside the gene matches: 11. CDR3 protein: CASRQTGEGRETQYF. The CDR3 bases are TGTGCCAGTAGACAAACAGGGGAAGGTCGAGAGACCCAGTACTTC. Full variable domain (remainder filled in from reference TRBV19 and TRBJ2-5): DGGITQSPKYLFRKEGQNVTLSCEQNLNHDAMYWYRQDPGQGLRLIYYSQIVNDFQKGDIAEGYSVSREKKESFPLTVTSAQKNPTAFYLCASRQTGEGRETQYFGPGTRLLVL.

The chain is built from TRBV15 and TRBJ1-1, with no clear D. The germline V and J ends were trimmed by 0 bases and 7 bases, with 6 bases remaining between them. Germline CDR1 and CDR2: LNHNV and YYDKDF (reference sequence). The CDR3 spans 12 residues. DNA for the CDR3: TGTGCCACCAGCAGAGATCGGGGTGAAGCTTTCTTT. It encodes CATSRDRGEAFF.

The chain has TRBV9 and TRBJ1-2, with D hard to call. Germline CDR1 is SGDLS and CDR2 is YYNGEE. The germline V and J ends were trimmed by 0 bases and 4 bases, with 13 bases remaining between them. The CDR3 has 15 residues. CDR3 amino acids: CASSVDWQNSYGYTF. In DNA, the CDR3 is TGTGCCAGCAGCGTAGATTGGCAGAACAGCTATGGCTACACCTTC.

This clone has only one observation. The chain combines TRBV25-1 with TRBJ1-1; unclear D gene. From germline, CDR1 is MGHDK and CDR2 SYGVNS. This CDR3 contains 12 residues. V was trimmed by 7 bases and J by 2 bases, leaving 8 bases between them. The CDR3 loop is CASTHANTEAFF. The DNA for the CDR3 is TGTGCCAGCACACACGCCAACACTGAAGCTTTCTTT. Full variable domain (outside the CDR3, taken from reference TRBV25-1 and TRBJ1-1): EADIYQTPRYLVIGTGKKITLECSQTMGHDKMYWYQQDPGMELHLIHYSYGVNSTEKGDLSSESTVSRIRTEHFPLTLESARPSHTSQYLCASTHANTEAFFGQGTRLTVV.

This sequence joins TRBV6-5 and TRBJ2-5; 8 nucleotides match TRBD1. V lost 8 bases and J lost 3; bases outside the gene matches: 5. The CDR3 contains 13 residues. Germline V gene sequence: CDR1 MNHEY, CDR2 SVGAGI. CDR3 coding DNA: TGTGCCAGCGAGACAGGGGCGGAAGAGACCCAGTACTTC. The encoded protein is CASETGAEETQYF.